The clone carrying this T cell receptor beta chain was counted at least ten times. The target antigen is unknown. A universal primer site was added by template switching, and unique molecular identifiers were carried by the cDNA. Each CDR3 protein gets one entry after TCRdb re-called the 5' RACE reads with MiXCR. Of a few hundred thousand distinct CDR3 sequences in the sample, more than 9% were seen once. This sample is part of a study of identical twins. Overall study results and limits: Models underestimated out-of-frame TCR alpha sharing in monozygotic twins.

The length of the CDR3 is 14 residues. V lost 2 bases, J lost 4 bases, and 13 bases lay in between. Germline V gene lookup returns CDR1 SGDLS and CDR2 YYNGEE. The same specimen was also included in a second study, on yellow fever vaccine responses in identical twins.

Sequencing input: PBMCs. This chain links TRBV9 with TRBJ2-7; no reliable D call. The sequence was collected from a woman in her late teens or twenties in good health. CDR3 sequence (DNA): TGTGCCAGCAGCGTCGCCCTCGGCGAATACGAGCAGTACTTC. It yields the protein CASSVALGEYEQYF.